The following is a T cell receptor beta chain sequence with its context. What it recognizes is unknown. Sequencing templates came from extracted RNA that was reverse transcribed into cDNA. The repertoire was sequenced with immunoSEQ multiplex PCR; TCRdb's copy has only in-frame clones and lacks some. The table shows 180,000 or so clones, with around half occurring only once. These data belong to a study of CD8+ T cells in alopecia areata. The study's findings and limits: Treatment with tofacitinib significantly lowered scalp clonality and reduced expanded CD8+ clones among the top 100.

V was clipped by 5 bases and J by 2 bases, with 14 bases between them. The V gene's germline CDR1 is SNHLY and CDR2 FYNNEI. This CDR3 comprises 15 residues. As to treatment: oral pan-JAK inhibitor, 5-10 mg twice daily. This receptor was obtained from a human donor with alopecia areata. The J gene is TRBJ2-3, the V gene TRBV2; D possibly matches TRBD1 or TRBD2 (5 bases each). The sample consisted of CD8+ T cells sorted from blood, taken at week 24, from a patient treated with tofacitinib. In DNA form, the CDR3 reads TGTGCCAGCAGTACAGTGGGGGAAAACACAGATACGCAGTATTTT. It is translated as CASSTVGENTDTQYF.